These T cell receptor beta chains were read from a single sample in a study of T cells in Graves' hyperthyroidism and ophthalmopathy. TCRdb processed the multiplex PCR reads anew with MiXCR; each CDR3 protein has one entry. The sample carries roughly 380,000 distinct CDR3 sequences, about a sixth recorded once. The sample consisted of blood. All receptors come from a woman aged 40 to 50 with Graves' ophthalmopathy. CDR3s include the opening cysteine and the closing phenylalanine or tryptophan. Fields, in order: clone size, J gene, D gene, V gene, CDR3 protein, CDR3 DNA. A D gene is named only where the DNA matches it firmly. Clone size is not always given. Where it is, it says once, few, many or a class for expanded clones.

abundance: NA
j_gene: TRBJ2-5
d_gene: TRBD2
v_gene: TRBV7-6
CDR3aa: CASSRLTSGGTKETQYF
CDR3nt: TGTGCCAGCAGCCGACTGACTAGCGGGGGGACTAAAGAGACCCAGTACTTC

abundance: many
j_gene: TRBJ2-5
d_gene: NA
v_gene: TRBV6-5
CDR3aa: CASRPTGRETQYF
CDR3nt: TGTGCCAGCAGACCAACAGGAAGGGAGACCCAGTACTTC

abundance: NA
j_gene: TRBJ1-2
d_gene: NA
v_gene: TRBV28
CDR3aa: CASSPQGNGYTF
CDR3nt: TGTGCCAGCAGTCCTCAGGGGAATGGCTACACCTTC

abundance: many
j_gene: TRBJ2-7
d_gene: TRBD2
v_gene: TRBV15
CDR3aa: CAVNSGRWNEQYF
CDR3nt: TGTGCCGTAAATAGCGGGAGATGGAACGAGCAGTACTTC

abundance: many
j_gene: TRBJ2-5
d_gene: NA
v_gene: TRBV11-2
CDR3aa: CASSLVGRGQETQYF
CDR3nt: TGTGCCAGCAGCTTAGTTGGTCGGGGACAAGAGACCCAGTACTTC

abundance: many
j_gene: TRBJ2-3
d_gene: TRBD2
v_gene: TRBV27
CDR3aa: CATVSGLGADTQYF
CDR3nt: TGTGCCACCGTTAGCGGGCTCGGGGCAGATACGCAGTATTTT

abundance: many
j_gene: TRBJ2-7
d_gene: NA
v_gene: TRBV5-1
CDR3aa: CASSSTGAYEQYF
CDR3nt: TGCGCCAGCAGCTCCACGGGGGCCTACGAGCAGTACTTC

abundance: many
j_gene: TRBJ1-5
d_gene: NA
v_gene: TRBV19
CDR3aa: CASRLGDSSNQPQHF
CDR3nt: TGTGCCAGTAGATTAGGAGACAGCAGCAATCAGCCCCAGCATTTT

abundance: many
j_gene: TRBJ2-5
d_gene: TRBD2
v_gene: TRBV12-3/TRBV12-4
CDR3aa: CASSFPGGPETQYF
CDR3nt: TGTGCCAGCAGTTTTCCGGGAGGGCCTGAGACCCAGTACTTC

abundance: many
j_gene: TRBJ2-2
d_gene: NA
v_gene: TRBV28
CDR3aa: CASSRRGFPGELFF
CDR3nt: TGTGCCAGCAGTCGAAGGGGTTTCCCCGGGGAGCTGTTTTTT

abundance: many
j_gene: TRBJ2-2
d_gene: NA
v_gene: TRBV19
CDR3aa: CASSTQAPPSMANTGELFF
CDR3nt: TGTGCCAGTAGTACACAGGCCCCGCCCTCTATGGCGAACACCGGGGAGCTGTTTTTT

abundance: many
j_gene: TRBJ1-2
d_gene: NA
v_gene: TRBV4-1
CDR3aa: CASSPRQAPNYGYTF
CDR3nt: TGCGCCAGCAGCCCCCGACAGGCCCCCAACTATGGCTACACCTTC

abundance: NA
j_gene: TRBJ2-1
d_gene: NA
v_gene: TRBV30
CDR3aa: CAGTWGAPFNEQFF
CDR3nt: TGTGCCGGGACCTGGGGGGCCCCCTTTAATGAGCAGTTCTTC

abundance: NA
j_gene: TRBJ2-2
d_gene: TRBD2
v_gene: TRBV7-3
CDR3aa: CASSLIGLAGAAGELFF
CDR3nt: TGTGCCAGCAGCTTAATTGGCCTAGCGGGGGCGGCCGGGGAGCTGTTTTTT

abundance: many
j_gene: TRBJ1-2
d_gene: NA
v_gene: TRBV6-5
CDR3aa: CASSPMGIGQDGYTF
CDR3nt: TGTGCCAGCAGTCCAATGGGGATCGGACAAGATGGCTACACCTTC